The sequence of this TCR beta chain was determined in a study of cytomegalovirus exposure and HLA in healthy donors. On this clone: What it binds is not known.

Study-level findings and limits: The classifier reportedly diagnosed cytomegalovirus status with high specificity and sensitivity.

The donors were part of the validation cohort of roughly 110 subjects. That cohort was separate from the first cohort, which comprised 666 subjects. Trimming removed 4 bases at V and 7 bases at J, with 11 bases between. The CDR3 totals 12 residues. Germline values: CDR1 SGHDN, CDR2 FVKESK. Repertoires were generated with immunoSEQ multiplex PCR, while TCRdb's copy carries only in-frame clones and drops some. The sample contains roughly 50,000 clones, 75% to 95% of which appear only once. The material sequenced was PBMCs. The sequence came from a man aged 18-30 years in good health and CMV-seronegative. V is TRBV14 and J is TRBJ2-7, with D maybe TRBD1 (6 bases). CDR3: CASSLQGTEQYF. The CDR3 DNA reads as TGTGCCAGCAGCCTACAGGGAACTGAGCAGTACTTC.